This is a list of T cell receptor beta chains from one sample in a study of blood T cell repertoires in COVID-19. Assay used: immunoSEQ multiplex PCR; TCRdb lists only in-frame clones, some missing. The sample has 25,000 to 35,000 clones; roughly 90% are singletons. Input material: peripheral blood. These receptors were obtained from a human donor in a cohort sampled during active COVID-19. Each CDR3 is given with its conserved first and last residue. The order of the fields is J gene, D gene, clone size, V gene, CDR3 protein, CDR3 DNA. The D gene is left open where the match is weak. Clone size is given for some rows only: seen once, a few or many times, or a class if the clone is expanded.

j_gene: TRBJ1-1
d_gene: TRBD1
abundance: .
v_gene: TRBV7-3
CDR3aa: CASSFGQGAEAFF
CDR3nt: TGTGCCAGCAGCTTTGGACAGGGGGCGGAAGCTTTCTTT

j_gene: TRBJ2-2
d_gene: .
abundance: .
v_gene: TRBV5-1
CDR3aa: CASNRQVNTGELFF
CDR3nt: TGCGCCAGCAACCGACAGGTGAACACCGGGGAGCTGTTTTTT

j_gene: TRBJ2-3
d_gene: TRBD2
abundance: .
v_gene: TRBV10-3
CDR3aa: CAISFSGIADTQYF
CDR3nt: TGTGCCATCAGCTTTAGCGGGATCGCAGATACGCAGTATTTT

j_gene: TRBJ2-3
d_gene: TRBD2
abundance: once
v_gene: TRBV7-2
CDR3aa: CASSLKFAGGGDTQYF
CDR3nt: TGTGCCAGCAGCCTTAAATTCGCGGGAGGAGGAGATACGCAGTATTTT

j_gene: TRBJ1-1
d_gene: .
abundance: .
v_gene: TRBV19
CDR3aa: CASSAGPEEAFF
CDR3nt: TGTGCCAGTAGTGCAGGGCCCGAAGAAGCTTTCTTT

j_gene: TRBJ2-3
d_gene: TRBD2
abundance: .
v_gene: TRBV9
CDR3aa: CASSVRAIAGFTDTQYF
CDR3nt: TGTGCCAGCAGCGTAAGGGCAATAGCGGGATTCACAGATACGCAGTATTTT

j_gene: TRBJ1-4
d_gene: .
abundance: .
v_gene: TRBV2
CDR3aa: CASTPEQGIGEKLFF
CDR3nt: TGTGCCAGCACCCCAGAACAGGGTATTGGTGAAAAACTGTTTTTT

j_gene: TRBJ2-3
d_gene: TRBD2
abundance: .
v_gene: TRBV30
CDR3aa: CAWSGTGTSGGGTDTQYF
CDR3nt: TGTGCCTGGAGTGGGACCGGGACTAGCGGAGGGGGGACAGATACGCAGTATTTT

j_gene: TRBJ2-1
d_gene: .
abundance: once
v_gene: TRBV14
CDR3aa: CASSPFLPREQAYNEQFF
CDR3nt: TGTGCCAGCAGCCCCTTCTTACCTAGGGAACAGGCCTACAATGAGCAGTTCTTC

j_gene: TRBJ2-5
d_gene: .
abundance: .
v_gene: TRBV7-9
CDR3aa: CASRTLSGSVAQYF
CDR3nt: TGTGCCAGCAGGACCCTATCGGGGAGTGTGGCCCAGTACTTC

j_gene: TRBJ1-5
d_gene: .
abundance: .
v_gene: TRBV30
CDR3aa: CAWSLGSGINQPQHF
CDR3nt: TGTGCCTGGAGTCTGGGGTCAGGGATTAATCAGCCCCAGCATTTT

j_gene: TRBJ2-7
d_gene: TRBD2
abundance: .
v_gene: TRBV19
CDR3aa: CASSLTSASYEQYF
CDR3nt: TGTGCCAGTAGTCTCACTAGCGCATCCTACGAGCAGTACTTC

j_gene: TRBJ2-3
d_gene: TRBD2
abundance: .
v_gene: TRBV27
CDR3aa: CASAPREARDTQYF
CDR3nt: TGTGCCAGCGCCCCCCGGGAGGCTAGGGATACGCAGTATTTT

j_gene: TRBJ2-5
d_gene: TRBD2
abundance: once
v_gene: TRBV7-3
CDR3aa: CASSWTSGMEETQYF
CDR3nt: TGTGCCAGCAGCTGGACTAGCGGAATGGAAGAGACCCAGTACTTC

j_gene: TRBJ2-7
d_gene: .
abundance: .
v_gene: TRBV6-2/TRBV6-3
CDR3aa: CASSYSEGFRYEQYF
CDR3nt: TGTGCCAGCAGTTACAGCGAGGGTTTTCGCTACGAGCAGTACTTC

j_gene: TRBJ2-3
d_gene: .
abundance: .
v_gene: TRBV7-9
CDR3aa: CASSTGDTQYF
CDR3nt: TGTGCCAGCAGCACCGGGGATACGCAGTATTTT

j_gene: TRBJ2-1
d_gene: .
abundance: .
v_gene: TRBV30
CDR3aa: CAWSQGLGNEQFF
CDR3nt: TGTGCCTGGAGTCAGGGGTTGGGGAATGAGCAGTTCTTC

j_gene: TRBJ2-1
d_gene: TRBD1
abundance: .
v_gene: TRBV7-6
CDR3aa: CASSQPQGKRNNEQFF
CDR3nt: TGTGCCAGCAGCCAACCACAGGGGAAGAGAAACAATGAGCAGTTCTTC

j_gene: TRBJ2-5
d_gene: TRBD2
abundance: .
v_gene: TRBV13
CDR3aa: CASSRRLAGEAETQYF
CDR3nt: TGTGCCAGCAGCCGTCGACTAGCGGGAGAGGCAGAGACCCAGTACTTC

j_gene: TRBJ1-1
d_gene: TRBD1
abundance: .
v_gene: TRBV7-9
CDR3aa: CASSRGTATLDTEAFF
CDR3nt: TGTGCCAGCAGCCGAGGGACAGCGACCCTGGACACTGAAGCTTTCTTT

j_gene: TRBJ1-4
d_gene: TRBD1
abundance: .
v_gene: TRBV3-1/TRBV3-2
CDR3aa: CASSQVDRGHEKLFF
CDR3nt: TGTGCCAGCAGCCAGGTGGACAGGGGGCACGAAAAACTGTTTTTT

j_gene: TRBJ2-1
d_gene: TRBD2
abundance: .
v_gene: TRBV5-1
CDR3aa: CASSLRTSGRVSYNEQFF
CDR3nt: TGCGCCAGCAGCCTCAGGACTAGCGGGAGGGTCTCCTACAATGAGCAGTTCTTC

j_gene: TRBJ1-2
d_gene: TRBD1
abundance: .
v_gene: TRBV28
CDR3aa: CASRGTGSNYGYTF
CDR3nt: TGTGCCAGCAGGGGGACAGGGAGTAACTATGGCTACACCTTC

j_gene: TRBJ2-5
d_gene: .
abundance: .
v_gene: TRBV7-9
CDR3aa: CASSAGETQYF
CDR3nt: TGTGCCAGCAGCGCCGGGGAGACCCAGTACTTC

j_gene: TRBJ1-3
d_gene: TRBD1
abundance: .
v_gene: TRBV27
CDR3aa: CASSLTGNSGNTIYF
CDR3nt: TGTGCCAGCAGCTTGACAGGGAACTCTGGAAACACCATATATTTT

j_gene: TRBJ2-3
d_gene: .
abundance: .
v_gene: TRBV6-5
CDR3aa: CASSSSFADTQYF
CDR3nt: TGTGCCAGCAGTTCGTCCTTTGCAGATACGCAGTATTTT

j_gene: TRBJ2-3
d_gene: .
abundance: .
v_gene: TRBV28
CDR3aa: CASSLPITGTQLDTQYF
CDR3nt: TGTGCCAGCAGTTTACCGATTACCGGGACACAGCTAGATACGCAGTATTTT

j_gene: TRBJ1-5
d_gene: .
abundance: .
v_gene: TRBV30
CDR3aa: CAWSVPTPSNQPQHF
CDR3nt: TGTGCCTGGAGTGTACCGACACCTAGCAATCAGCCCCAGCATTTT

j_gene: TRBJ1-4
d_gene: .
abundance: .
v_gene: TRBV27
CDR3aa: CASSLFGANEKLFF
CDR3nt: TGTGCCAGCAGTTTATTCGGTGCTAATGAAAAACTGTTTTTT

j_gene: TRBJ2-5
d_gene: .
abundance: .
v_gene: TRBV27
CDR3aa: CASSLSWGAETQYF
CDR3nt: TGTGCCAGCAGTTTATCGTGGGGCGCGGAGACCCAGTACTTC

j_gene: TRBJ2-7
d_gene: .
abundance: .
v_gene: TRBV6-6
CDR3aa: CASSYSGQWAGYEQYF
CDR3nt: TGTGCCAGCAGTTACTCGGGACAATGGGCCGGCTACGAGCAGTACTTC

j_gene: TRBJ2-3
d_gene: .
abundance: .
v_gene: TRBV7-8
CDR3aa: CASSLVLVASSTDTQYF
CDR3nt: TGTGCCAGCAGCTTAGTCCTAGTGGCCTCATCCACAGATACGCAGTATTTT

j_gene: TRBJ2-3
d_gene: .
abundance: .
v_gene: TRBV5-1
CDR3aa: CASSVTDSTDTQYF
CDR3nt: TGCGCCAGCAGCGTGACAGACTCCACAGATACGCAGTATTTT

j_gene: TRBJ2-7
d_gene: TRBD1
abundance: few
v_gene: TRBV6-5
CDR3aa: CASRNRGLTYEQYF
CDR3nt: TGTGCCAGCAGAAACAGGGGGCTTACCTACGAGCAGTACTTC

j_gene: TRBJ1-1
d_gene: .
abundance: .
v_gene: TRBV5-1
CDR3aa: CASSLEAGEAFF
CDR3nt: TGCGCCAGCAGCTTGGAAGCAGGTGAAGCTTTCTTT

j_gene: TRBJ2-1
d_gene: .
abundance: .
v_gene: TRBV7-3
CDR3aa: CASSLDESRGDEQFF
CDR3nt: TGTGCCAGCAGCTTAGATGAGTCCAGGGGCGATGAGCAGTTCTTC

j_gene: TRBJ2-5
d_gene: .
abundance: .
v_gene: TRBV11-2
CDR3aa: CASSLDISQNTQYF
CDR3nt: TGTGCCAGCAGCTTAGATATATCACAGAATACCCAGTACTTC

j_gene: TRBJ2-7
d_gene: TRBD1
abundance: .
v_gene: TRBV7-2
CDR3aa: CASSLGGFWTGAYEQYF
CDR3nt: TGTGCCAGCAGCTTAGGCGGGTTCTGGACAGGGGCCTACGAGCAGTACTTC

j_gene: TRBJ1-3
d_gene: .
abundance: .
v_gene: TRBV5-8
CDR3aa: CASRLTFSGNTIYF
CDR3nt: TGTGCCAGCAGGTTGACATTCTCTGGAAACACCATATATTTT

j_gene: TRBJ1-1
d_gene: .
abundance: once
v_gene: TRBV5-1
CDR3aa: CASSSGGGLNTEAFF
CDR3nt: TGCGCCAGCAGCTCGGGAGGGGGATTGAACACTGAAGCTTTCTTT

j_gene: TRBJ2-7
d_gene: .
abundance: .
v_gene: TRBV5-6
CDR3aa: CASSLGANKVYEQYF
CDR3nt: TGTGCCAGCAGCTTGGGCGCGAATAAAGTGTACGAGCAGTACTTC

j_gene: TRBJ2-3
d_gene: TRBD2
abundance: .
v_gene: TRBV5-1
CDR3aa: CASSHAVLAGTDTQYF
CDR3nt: TGCGCCAGCAGCCATGCGGTCCTAGCGGGAACAGATACGCAGTATTTT

j_gene: TRBJ2-7
d_gene: TRBD1
abundance: .
v_gene: TRBV27
CDR3aa: CASSLRGHSLYEQYF
CDR3nt: TGTGCCAGCAGTTTGAGGGGGCACTCCCTCTACGAGCAGTACTTC

j_gene: TRBJ1-4
d_gene: .
abundance: .
v_gene: TRBV6-5
CDR3aa: CASRYLATNEKLFF
CDR3nt: TGTGCCAGCAGATACCTAGCAACTAATGAAAAACTGTTTTTT

j_gene: TRBJ2-5
d_gene: TRBD1
abundance: .
v_gene: TRBV11-2
CDR3aa: CASTVPGTGKETQYF
CDR3nt: TGTGCCAGCACGGTTCCCGGGACAGGGAAAGAGACCCAGTACTTC

j_gene: TRBJ2-1
d_gene: TRBD1
abundance: once
v_gene: TRBV15
CDR3aa: CATSLGQTGVYNEQFF
CDR3nt: TGTGCCACCAGTTTAGGGCAGACAGGGGTGTACAATGAGCAGTTCTTC

j_gene: TRBJ2-1
d_gene: TRBD2
abundance: .
v_gene: TRBV18
CDR3aa: CASSLAGGPFDEQFF
CDR3nt: TGTGCCAGCTCACTAGCGGGAGGGCCGTTTGATGAGCAGTTCTTC

j_gene: TRBJ2-3
d_gene: TRBD2
abundance: .
v_gene: TRBV3-1/TRBV3-2
CDR3aa: CASSPRGLEIDTQYF
CDR3nt: TGTGCCAGCAGCCCACGCGGACTAGAGATTGATACGCAGTATTTT

j_gene: TRBJ2-3
d_gene: TRBD1
abundance: .
v_gene: TRBV10-3
CDR3aa: CAISGTGSTDTQYF
CDR3nt: TGTGCCATCAGTGGGACAGGGAGCACAGATACGCAGTATTTT

j_gene: TRBJ2-1
d_gene: TRBD1
abundance: .
v_gene: TRBV7-9
CDR3aa: CASSPRGLAGSYNEQFF
CDR3nt: TGTGCCAGCAGCCCCAGGGGGCTGGCCGGATCCTACAATGAGCAGTTCTTC

j_gene: TRBJ1-5
d_gene: .
abundance: .
v_gene: TRBV27
CDR3aa: CASSLLGQGNQPQHF
CDR3nt: TGTGCCAGCAGTTTATTGGGGCAGGGCAATCAGCCCCAGCATTTT

j_gene: TRBJ1-1
d_gene: TRBD1
abundance: .
v_gene: TRBV4-1
CDR3aa: CASSRKQGRNTEAFF
CDR3nt: TGCGCCAGCAGCCGGAAACAGGGGAGGAACACTGAAGCTTTCTTT